This T cell receptor (beta chain) stems from a study of T cell responses to AZD1222 COVID-19 vaccine. This table comes from immunoSEQ multiplex PCR, and its TCRdb copy is limited to in-frame clones, with some not included. The sample comprises 130,000 to 150,000 clones, 80% to 95% of which are singletons, and less than 3.5% rests with the top ten. Concerning this clone: Its specificity is not known.

The V gene end was trimmed by 1 base and the J gene end by 6 bases; junction bases not matched to a gene: 4. The CDR3 loop spans 16 amino acids. CDR1 is MDHEN, CDR2 SYDVKM, per germline. General study findings and limits: Reportedly, nearly half of unique spike TCRs recognized epitopes outside B.1.351/B.1.1.7 mutations. Baseline seropositivity characterized only 5 or 6 AZD1222 recipients.

The sequencing here drew on peripheral blood, taken on day 0 of MenACWY control vaccination. The chain recombines TRBV28 with TRBJ1-6, with 9 nucleotides matching TRBD1. The sequence came from an adult in good health. CDR3 nucleotide sequence: TGTGCCAGCAGTTTATTTCCGGGACAGGGTAATTCACCCCTCCACTTT. It is translated as CASSLFPGQGNSPLHF.